The clone carrying this T cell receptor (beta chain) was counted between two and nine times. Its specificity is unknown. In total, each donor contributed a single heparinised blood draw that averaged approximately 0.12 L. Every isolated RNA sample was fully reverse transcribed, so sequencing captured expressed TCRB transcripts. Measured with immunoSEQ multiplex PCR; TCRdb has only the in-frame clones, and not every one. The data contain about 190,000 clones, 7.8% of them singletons. This sample is drawn from a study of beta chain features in type 1 diabetes. Findings and limits, study-wide: Moderate but significant shortening of TCRB CDR3s was recorded in all four CD4+ subsets from Type 1 diabetes patients.

V lost 0 bases and J lost 11, with 13 bases in between. CDR1 and CDR2 (germline): SQVTM, ANQGSEA. The CDR3 consists of 12 residues. J is TRBJ1-1 and V is TRBV29-1, with D maybe TRBD1 (5 bases). The specimen was central memory CD4+ T cells from blood. This clonotype was sampled from a woman between 40 and 50 years old with type 1 diabetes. The CDR3 sequence: CSVEDLGLGAFF. Written as DNA, the CDR3 is TGCAGCGTTGAAGATCTGGGGCTGGGGGCTTTCTTT.